A selection of T cell receptor beta chains follows, all from one sample in a study of Graves' ophthalmopathy and Graves' hyperthyroidism. From the multiplex PCR reads, TCRdb called clonotypes with MiXCR, one entry per CDR3 protein. The data show roughly 500,000 distinct CDR3 sequences, around 14% seen once. Material for sequencing was blood. The receptors here all came from a woman younger than 45 with Graves' ophthalmopathy. CDR3s include the opening cysteine and the closing phenylalanine or tryptophan. D genes are given only for firm matches. Size is omitted from some rows. Given values are once, few, many or a class for expanded clones.

TRBJ1-1,few,13,TRBV4-2,.,TGTGCCAGCAGCCAAGACGTACAGTCTGAAGCTTTCTTT,CASSQDVQSEAFF
TRBJ1-1,many,12,TRBV27,.,TGTGCCAGCAGTTCCCCCCCCACTGAAGCTTTCTTT,CASSSPPTEAFF
TRBJ2-2,few,18,TRBV7-6,.,TGTGCCAGCAGCGGGAGGGGGTCGGGGGCGATGAACACCGGGGAGCTGTTTTTT,CASSGRGSGAMNTGELFF
TRBJ1-5,.,16,TRBV28,.,TGTGCCAGCAGTTTCCCGACAGGTAATAGCAATCAGCCCCAGCATTTT,CASSFPTGNSNQPQHF
TRBJ2-5,few,15,TRBV18,.,TGTGCCAGCTCACCAGACAGGACAAGGGGCGAGACCCAGTACTTC,CASSPDRTRGETQYF
TRBJ2-5,many,14,TRBV11-2,.,TGTGCCAGCAGCTTACATGGCAGGGCAGAGACCCAGTACTTC,CASSLHGRAETQYF
TRBJ2-4,.,19,TRBV11-2,TRBD2,TGTGCCAGCAGCTCCCCGGTGGCGGGGGGGGGACTAGCCAAAAACATTAAGTACTTC,CASSSPVAGGGLAKNIKYF
TRBJ2-7,many,15,TRBV5-1,.,TGCGCCAGCAGCTTCGGGTTTGGGAGCTCCTACGAGCAGTACTTC,CASSFGFGSSYEQYF
TRBJ2-2,many,16,TRBV24-1,.,TGTGCCACCAGTGATTTGAGCAGGGGCAACACCGGGGAGCTGTTTTTT,CATSDLSRGNTGELFF
TRBJ1-6,.,16,TRBV6-2/TRBV6-3,TRBD1,TGTGCCAGCAGACCGGGACAGGGCAGCTATAATTCACCCCTCCACTTT,CASRPGQGSYNSPLHF
TRBJ2-5,many,17,TRBV6-2/TRBV6-3,.,TGTGCCAGCAGTTACTCGAAGGCCGCAGCGTACCAAGAGACCCAGTACTTC,CASSYSKAAAYQETQYF
TRBJ1-1,many,15,TRBV7-2,TRBD1,TGTGCCAGCAGTCCTACGGACAGGCCGAACACTGAAGCTTTCTTT,CASSPTDRPNTEAFF
TRBJ1-1,many,13,TRBV4-1,TRBD1,TGCGCCAGCAGCCAGTTGGGACAGCCTGAAGCTTTCTTT,CASSQLGQPEAFF
TRBJ1-1,many,13,TRBV7-9,.,TGTGCCAGCAGTGCCGATTCGGCCACTGAAGCTTTCTTT,CASSADSATEAFF
TRBJ1-2,many,15,TRBV19,TRBD1,TGTGCCAGTAGTACTGGGACAGGGGGTAGTTATGGCTACACCTTC,CASSTGTGGSYGYTF
TRBJ2-5,few,17,TRBV5-1,TRBD1,TGCGCCAGCAGCTTGTTGTCAGGGGGCGTAGTCCAAGAGACCCAGTACTTC,CASSLLSGGVVQETQYF
TRBJ2-5,many,15,TRBV6-5,.,TGTGCCAGCAGTTATCTGGGGGAGGCACGGGAGACCCAGTACTTC,CASSYLGEARETQYF
TRBJ2-7,many,14,TRBV20-1,TRBD2,TGCAGTGCTAGTATAGCGGGGACCCACTACGAGCAGTACTTC,CSASIAGTHYEQYF
TRBJ2-2,few,16,TRBV5-1,TRBD1,TGCGCCAGCAGCTCCGCGGGACAGGGATCCACCGGGGAGCTGTTTTTT,CASSSAGQGSTGELFF
TRBJ2-5,many,13,TRBV20-1,.,TGCAGTGCTCCTCGGCCAGGGGGGGAGACCCAGTACTTC,CSAPRPGGETQYF
TRBJ2-3,many,18,TRBV6-4,TRBD2,TGTGCCACTACCCCAGAGCGACTAGCGGGAGGGCGCACAGATACGCAGTATTTT,CATTPERLAGGRTDTQYF
TRBJ1-1,many,17,TRBV5-6,.,TGTGCCAGCAGCTTGGGATTTATTCGGGGATCCGACACTGAAGCTTTCTTT,CASSLGFIRGSDTEAFF
TRBJ1-2,many,14,TRBV5-1,.,TGCGCCAGCAGCTTGGGTTCCGGACACTATGGCTACACCTTC,CASSLGSGHYGYTF
TRBJ2-7,many,14,TRBV7-2,.,TGTGCCAGCAGCTTAGTGGGAAGGGCCAAAGAGCAGTACTTC,CASSLVGRAKEQYF
TRBJ2-5,many,14,TRBV18,.,TGTGCCAGCTCACCACCTCAACCCCAAGAGACCCAGTACTTC,CASSPPQPQETQYF
TRBJ1-2,many,13,TRBV6-1,.,TGTGCCAGCAGTCCGGACGGATACTATGGCTACACCTTC,CASSPDGYYGYTF
TRBJ2-5,few,14,TRBV2,TRBD1,TGTGCCAGCAGTGAAGTACAGGGGCGAGAGACCCAGTACTTC,CASSEVQGRETQYF
TRBJ1-5,many,13,TRBV6-5,.,TGTGCCAGCGGAGGACAGCGCAATCAGCCCCAGCATTTT,CASGGQRNQPQHF
TRBJ1-1,few,13,TRBV27,TRBD1,TGTGCCAGCAGTTTGAAGGGGGACAGGGGAGCTTTCTTT,CASSLKGDRGAFF
TRBJ1-1,many,12,TRBV28,.,TGTGCCAGCAGCCCGATTGGGACTGAAGCTTTCTTT,CASSPIGTEAFF
TRBJ1-5,.,14,TRBV19,TRBD1,TGTGCCAGTAGACAGGGGGACGACAATCAGCCCCAGCATTTT,CASRQGDDNQPQHF
TRBJ1-2,many,14,TRBV27,.,TGTGCCAGCAGTTCCCTCATCAGGGACTATGGCTACACCTTC,CASSSLIRDYGYTF
TRBJ2-5,many,15,TRBV6-5,.,TGTGCCAGCAGTTACTCGGCAGGCTACCAAGAGACCCAGTACTTC,CASSYSAGYQETQYF
TRBJ2-7,many,17,TRBV12-3/TRBV12-4,.,TGTGCCAGCAGTCTGAACACGGGACACGGTCGCTCCTACGAGCAGTACTTC,CASSLNTGHGRSYEQYF
TRBJ2-7,many,15,TRBV7-2,TRBD2,TGTGCCAGCAGCAGGGGACTAGCGGAGGGGGGGGAGCAGTACTTC,CASSRGLAEGGEQYF
TRBJ2-1,few,15,TRBV15,TRBD1,TGTGCCACCAGCAGGGACAGGGGCTCCTACAATGAGCAGTTCTTC,CATSRDRGSYNEQFF
TRBJ1-1,.,15,TRBV12-3/TRBV12-4,TRBD1,TGTGCCAGCAGTTCCCTAACTCGACAGGGTCCTGAAGCTTTCTTT,CASSSLTRQGPEAFF
TRBJ1-1,many,15,TRBV15,.,TGTGCCACCACCACCATCTTGGGTGGGGTCACTGAAGCTTTCTTT,CATTTILGGVTEAFF
TRBJ2-5,.,16,TRBV3-1,TRBD2,TGTGCCAGCAGCCGAGGACTAGCGGGGAACCAAGAGACCCAGTACTTC,CASSRGLAGNQETQYF
TRBJ2-6,many,16,TRBV28,.,TGTGCCAGCAGTTTAAGGGAATTCTCTGGGGCCAACGTCCTGACTTTC,CASSLREFSGANVLTF
TRBJ1-5,many,18,TRBV6-4,.,TGTGCCAGCAGTGACCGACAGATACTAGAGAATAGCAATCAGCCCCAGCATTTT,CASSDRQILENSNQPQHF